This T cell receptor (beta chain) derives from a study of T cell clonality in common variable immunodeficiency. The study's findings and limits: Reportedly, TCR beta sequences from common variable immunodeficiency showed fewer deletions and N-nucleotide insertions. CVID subjects shared fewer TCRbeta clones than healthy controls did. Authors noted CVID clonality's cause needs subpopulation repertoire sequencing.

This clone was counted many times. Its antigen is still unknown. Sequencing ends 3 residues short of the CDR3 end; the germline J gene provides the rest. The sample contains more than one DNA sequence encoding this CDR3. V lost 2 bases to trimming and J lost 1 base; unmatched junction nucleotides: 9. This CDR3 region has 17 residues. Germline assignment: CDR1 MRHNA and CDR2 SNTAGT. Caucasian heritage predominated among both patients and controls. Only in-frame clones appear in the TCRdb table, and some are missing; sequencing was by immunoSEQ multiplex PCR. Sampling found fewer than 50,000 clones, none seen once.

The sequence was collected from a person between 18 and 75 years old in good health. The sample comprised peripheral blood mononuclear cells. The rearrangement joins TRBV6-4 to TRBJ2-3, with 7 bases that match TRBD2. The covered CDR3 bases are TGTGCCAGCAGTGACCAAGGGAGGGGCCTTGGCACAGATACG. Translation gives CASSDQGRGLGTDT. The entire CDR3 is CASSDQGRGLGTDTQYF.